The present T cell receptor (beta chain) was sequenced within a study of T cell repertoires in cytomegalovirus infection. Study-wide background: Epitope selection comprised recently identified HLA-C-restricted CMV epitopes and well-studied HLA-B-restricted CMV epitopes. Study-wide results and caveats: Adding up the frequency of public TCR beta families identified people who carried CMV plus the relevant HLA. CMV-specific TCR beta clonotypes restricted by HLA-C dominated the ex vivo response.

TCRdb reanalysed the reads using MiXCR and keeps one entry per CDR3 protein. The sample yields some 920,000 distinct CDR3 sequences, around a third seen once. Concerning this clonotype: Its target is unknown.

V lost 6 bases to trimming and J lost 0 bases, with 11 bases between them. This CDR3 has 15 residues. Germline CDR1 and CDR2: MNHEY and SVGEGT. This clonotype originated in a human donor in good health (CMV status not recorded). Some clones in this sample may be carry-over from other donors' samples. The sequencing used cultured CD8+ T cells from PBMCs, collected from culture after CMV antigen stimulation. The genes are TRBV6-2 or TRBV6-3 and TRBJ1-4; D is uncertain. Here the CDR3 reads CASRLLGATNEKLFF. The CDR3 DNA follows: TGTGCCAGCAGGCTCCTTGGGGCAACTAATGAAAAACTGTTTTTT.